This entry lists 18 T cell receptor beta chains sequenced from one sample in a study of CD8 T cells in Susac syndrome. Random-hexamer reverse transcription was applied to about 0.45 to 1 ug RNA. MiXCR was run by TCRdb on the immunoSEQ multiplex PCR reads, yielding one entry per CDR3 protein. The sample holds 100,000 or so distinct CDR3 sequences; about 93% are singletons and the top ten take 0.13% to 0.15%. Sequenced material: CD4+ T cells from PBMCs. All receptors come from a human donor in good health.

The genes are TRBV13 and TRBJ2-3; tentatively, D is TRBD1 or TRBD2 (6 bases each). CDR3 length: 13 amino acids. Trimming stripped 8 bases from V and 4 bases from J, with 13 bases between. CDR1 PRHDT and CDR2 FYEKMQ come from the germline V gene (reference sequence). CDR3 sequence (DNA): TGTGCCAGCCATCCCGGGGGCGCAGATACGCAGTATTTT. It is translated as CASHPGGADTQYF.

The CDR3 loop is CSATGTGGNQPQHF. CDR3 DNA sequence: TGCAGTGCGACAGGGACAGGGGGGAATCAGCCCCAGCATTTT. The chain is built from TRBV20-1 and TRBJ1-5; the match to TRBD1 covers 11 bases. Germline trimming cut 6 bases from V and 4 bases from J; bases unmatched to any gene: 5. The germline V gene encodes CDR1 DFQATT and CDR2 SNEGSKA (reference sequence). The CDR3 covers 14 residues.

CDR3 bases: TGTGCCACCAGCAGGGCCGGGACTCGTATCCCTGGGGCCAACGTCCTGACTTTC. It specifies CATSRAGTRIPGANVLTF. V is TRBV15 and J is TRBJ2-6; D is perhaps TRBD2 (6 bases). This CDR3 spans 18 amino acids. Trimming pared 3 bases from V and 2 bases from J, leaving 17 bases between. Germline V CDR1 and CDR2: LNHNV, YYDKDF (reference sequence).

The V and J genes are TRBV3-1 and TRBJ2-7; 7 nucleotides line up with TRBD1. From germline, CDR1 is LGHDT and CDR2 YNNKEL (reference sequence). The V gene end was trimmed by 2 bases and the J gene end by 2 bases; junction bases not matched to a gene: 0. This CDR3 region has 13 residues. CDR3 coding DNA: TGTGCCAGCAGCCAACAGGGGGCCTACGAGCAGTACTTC. This codes for CASSQQGAYEQYF.

This chain uses TRBV6-1 with TRBJ2-1; tentatively, D is TRBD2 (6 bases). This CDR3 is 17 amino acids long. V lost 0 bases, J lost 3 bases, and 15 bases lay in between. Germline V CDR1 and CDR2: MNHNS, SASEGT. The CDR3 loop is CASSEALGGPIYNEQFF. CDR3 DNA: TGTGCCAGCAGTGAAGCGCTTGGAGGGCCAATCTACAATGAGCAGTTCTTC.

The chain recombines TRBV7-2 with TRBJ1-1; D not certain. The CDR3 has 12 residues. The germline CDR1 and CDR2 sequences are SGHTA and FQGNSA. The V end lost 6 bases, the J end lost 10 bases, and 15 bases lay between the germline ends. In DNA, the CDR3 is TGTGCCAGCAGTTCATCGCGAGTCGGAGCTTTCTTT. Amino acid sequence: CASSSSRVGAFF. The variable domain in full, with the rest retrieved from reference TRBV7-2 and TRBJ1-1, is GAGVSQSPSNKVTEKGKDVELRCDPISGHTALYWYRQSLGQGLEFLIYFQGNSAPDKSGLPSDRFSAERTGGSVSTLTIQRTQQEDSAVYLCASSSSRVGAFFGQGTRLTVV.

The CDR3 here is CASSSQGMNTEAFF. CDR3 coding DNA: TGTGCCAGCAGCTCACAGGGGATGAACACTGAAGCTTTCTTT. V usage is TRBV7-9 and J usage is TRBJ1-1; TRBD1 matches at 7 bases. The germline V gene has CDR1 SEHNR and CDR2 FQNEAQ (reference sequence). The CDR3 has 14 amino acids. Trimming at V came to 4 bases and at J to 0 bases, leaving 2 bases not matched to a gene.

This rearrangement joins TRBV4-2 to TRBJ2-2; D assignment may be TRBD1 or TRBD2 (6 bases each). V was cut by 0 bases and J by 3 bases, with 14 bases left in between. Germline CDR1 LGHNA, CDR2 YNFKEQ. This CDR3 region has 17 residues. This chain's CDR3 is CASSQDPGRGDTGELFF. In DNA form, the CDR3 reads TGTGCCAGCAGCCAAGACCCGGGAAGGGGGGACACCGGGGAGCTGTTTTTT.

This clonotype was found once. The chain combines TRBV4-3 with TRBJ1-2; 7 bases are a match to TRBD1. Germline-derived CDR1 and CDR2 are LGHNA and YSLEER. V was pared by 3 bases and J by 5 bases, with 9 bases of the junction left unmatched. This CDR3 contains 15 residues. The CDR3 region has the DNA TGCGCCAGCAGCCAGGGACAGAGCGGTTTTTATGGCTACACCTTC. This sequence encodes CASSQGQSGFYGYTF.

V and J are TRBV7-3 and TRBJ2-1; weak D call: TRBD1 (6 bases). Germline V gene data show CDR1 as SGHTA and CDR2 as FQGTGA. The CDR3 is made up of 15 amino acids. The V end was cut by 5 bases, the J end by 10 bases, with 21 bases between. CDR3 in DNA: TGTGCCAGCAGCAACCAGGGGACCTTTGGAAAGGAGCAGTTCTTC. It is translated as CASSNQGTFGKEQFF.

The chain combines TRBV19 with TRBJ1-5; 7 nucleotides agree with TRBD1. V shed 4 bases, J shed 5 bases, and the junction held 2 bases outside the gene matches. The CDR3 has 13 amino acids. Germline V CDR1 and CDR2: LNHDA, SQIVND (reference sequence). CDR3 in DNA: TGTGCCAGTAGTAGGGACAGCTATCAGCCCCAGCATTTT. It specifies CASSRDSYQPQHF.

The chain recombines TRBV20-1 with TRBJ1-4, with TRBD1 matching over 10 bases. The junction had 9 bases not matched to a gene; V was cut back by 6 bases and J by 11 bases. The germline gives CDR1 DFQATT, CDR2 SNEGSKA (reference sequence). The CDR3 is made up of 13 amino acids. The CDR3 coding sequence is TGCAGTGCCATGACAGGGGGCTCGAAGAAACTGTTTTTT. Translating gives CSAMTGGSKKLFF.

This chain connects TRBV4-1 to TRBJ2-1; D gene unclear. Deletions cut 2 bases from V and 2 bases from J, with 10 bases between. Germline V gene data show CDR1 as MGHRA and CDR2 as YSYEKL. The CDR3 is 15 residues long. The chain's CDR3 is CASSQFSGPYNEQFF. As DNA, the CDR3 is TGCGCCAGCAGCCAATTTTCGGGTCCCTACAATGAGCAGTTCTTC.

This chain connects TRBV6-2 or TRBV6-3 to TRBJ2-1; 15 bases are shared with TRBD2. The germline CDR1 and CDR2 sequences are MNHEY and SVGEGT. The length of the CDR3 is 16 residues. Trimming took 4 bases from V and 6 from J; bases not matched to a gene: 4. CDR3 amino acids: CASSFGLAGGINEQFF. The CDR3 coding sequence is TGTGCCAGCAGTTTCGGACTAGCGGGAGGGATCAATGAGCAGTTCTTC.

The chain combines TRBV3-1 with TRBJ2-7; no clear D. The V gene's germline CDR1 is LGHDT and CDR2 YNNKEL (reference sequence). The CDR3 length is 15 residues. Trimming took 4 bases from V and 3 from J, leaving 16 bases between them. DNA of the CDR3: TGTGCCAGCAGCCCCCTCTTAGTGCGGCGCTACGAGCAGTACTTC. Residues: CASSPLLVRRYEQYF.

V gene TRBV2 combines with J gene TRBJ1-2; D unresolved. Germline CDR1 SNHLY, CDR2 FYNNEI. The CDR3 is made up of 14 amino acids. V was shortened by 9 bases and J by 5 bases, with 19 bases between the two germline ends. Here the CDR3 DNA reads TGTGCCAGAAGAACGCCTGGCCGTACTTATGGCTACACCTTC. Amino acid sequence: CARRTPGRTYGYTF.

This sequence joins TRBV5-1 and TRBJ2-2; no clear D gene. V lost 0 bases and J lost 1, with 10 bases in between. The CDR3 spans 16 residues. Germline V gene sequence: CDR1 SGHRS, CDR2 YFSETQ. The DNA for the CDR3 is TGCGCCAGCAGCTTGGCCGCGGATCTGAACACCGGGGAGCTGTTTTTT. It encodes CASSLAADLNTGELFF.

This clonotype was recorded once. This chain joins TRBV7-9 and TRBJ1-1; 8 nucleotides line up with TRBD1. The germline gives CDR1 SEHNR, CDR2 FQNEAQ (reference sequence). Trimming cost V 0 bases and J 5 bases; bases outside gene matches: 11. The CDR3 runs to 17 residues. As DNA, the CDR3 is TGTGCCAGCAGCTTAGCGCCCCCGAGACAGGGGAAGACTGAAGCTTTCTTT. As protein: CASSLAPPRQGKTEAFF.